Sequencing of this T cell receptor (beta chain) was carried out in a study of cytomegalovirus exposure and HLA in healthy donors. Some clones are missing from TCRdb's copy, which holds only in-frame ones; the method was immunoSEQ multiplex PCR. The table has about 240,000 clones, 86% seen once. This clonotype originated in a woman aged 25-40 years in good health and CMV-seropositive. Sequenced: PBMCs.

This CDR3 reads CAWSILAGVNEQFF. The CDR3 DNA reads TGTGCCTGGAGTATCCTAGCGGGAGTCAATGAGCAGTTCTTC. The rearrangement links TRBV30 to TRBJ2-1, with TRBD2 matching over 10 bases. Germline V lookup: CDR1 GTSNPN, CDR2 SVGIG (reference sequence). V was pared by 2 bases and J by 6 bases, with 4 bases of the junction left unmatched. The CDR3 runs to 14 residues.